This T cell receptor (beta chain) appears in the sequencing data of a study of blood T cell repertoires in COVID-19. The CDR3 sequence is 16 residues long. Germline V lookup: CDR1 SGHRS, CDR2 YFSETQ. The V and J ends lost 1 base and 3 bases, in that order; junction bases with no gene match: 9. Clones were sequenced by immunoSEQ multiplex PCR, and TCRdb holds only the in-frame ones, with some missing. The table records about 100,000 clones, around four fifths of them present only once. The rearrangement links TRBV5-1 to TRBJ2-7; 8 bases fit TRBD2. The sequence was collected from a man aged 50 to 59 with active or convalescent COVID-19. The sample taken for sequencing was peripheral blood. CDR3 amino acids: CASSLQGSGGHYEQYF. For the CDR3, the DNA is TGCGCCAGCAGCTTGCAGGGGTCGGGAGGGCACTACGAGCAGTACTTC.